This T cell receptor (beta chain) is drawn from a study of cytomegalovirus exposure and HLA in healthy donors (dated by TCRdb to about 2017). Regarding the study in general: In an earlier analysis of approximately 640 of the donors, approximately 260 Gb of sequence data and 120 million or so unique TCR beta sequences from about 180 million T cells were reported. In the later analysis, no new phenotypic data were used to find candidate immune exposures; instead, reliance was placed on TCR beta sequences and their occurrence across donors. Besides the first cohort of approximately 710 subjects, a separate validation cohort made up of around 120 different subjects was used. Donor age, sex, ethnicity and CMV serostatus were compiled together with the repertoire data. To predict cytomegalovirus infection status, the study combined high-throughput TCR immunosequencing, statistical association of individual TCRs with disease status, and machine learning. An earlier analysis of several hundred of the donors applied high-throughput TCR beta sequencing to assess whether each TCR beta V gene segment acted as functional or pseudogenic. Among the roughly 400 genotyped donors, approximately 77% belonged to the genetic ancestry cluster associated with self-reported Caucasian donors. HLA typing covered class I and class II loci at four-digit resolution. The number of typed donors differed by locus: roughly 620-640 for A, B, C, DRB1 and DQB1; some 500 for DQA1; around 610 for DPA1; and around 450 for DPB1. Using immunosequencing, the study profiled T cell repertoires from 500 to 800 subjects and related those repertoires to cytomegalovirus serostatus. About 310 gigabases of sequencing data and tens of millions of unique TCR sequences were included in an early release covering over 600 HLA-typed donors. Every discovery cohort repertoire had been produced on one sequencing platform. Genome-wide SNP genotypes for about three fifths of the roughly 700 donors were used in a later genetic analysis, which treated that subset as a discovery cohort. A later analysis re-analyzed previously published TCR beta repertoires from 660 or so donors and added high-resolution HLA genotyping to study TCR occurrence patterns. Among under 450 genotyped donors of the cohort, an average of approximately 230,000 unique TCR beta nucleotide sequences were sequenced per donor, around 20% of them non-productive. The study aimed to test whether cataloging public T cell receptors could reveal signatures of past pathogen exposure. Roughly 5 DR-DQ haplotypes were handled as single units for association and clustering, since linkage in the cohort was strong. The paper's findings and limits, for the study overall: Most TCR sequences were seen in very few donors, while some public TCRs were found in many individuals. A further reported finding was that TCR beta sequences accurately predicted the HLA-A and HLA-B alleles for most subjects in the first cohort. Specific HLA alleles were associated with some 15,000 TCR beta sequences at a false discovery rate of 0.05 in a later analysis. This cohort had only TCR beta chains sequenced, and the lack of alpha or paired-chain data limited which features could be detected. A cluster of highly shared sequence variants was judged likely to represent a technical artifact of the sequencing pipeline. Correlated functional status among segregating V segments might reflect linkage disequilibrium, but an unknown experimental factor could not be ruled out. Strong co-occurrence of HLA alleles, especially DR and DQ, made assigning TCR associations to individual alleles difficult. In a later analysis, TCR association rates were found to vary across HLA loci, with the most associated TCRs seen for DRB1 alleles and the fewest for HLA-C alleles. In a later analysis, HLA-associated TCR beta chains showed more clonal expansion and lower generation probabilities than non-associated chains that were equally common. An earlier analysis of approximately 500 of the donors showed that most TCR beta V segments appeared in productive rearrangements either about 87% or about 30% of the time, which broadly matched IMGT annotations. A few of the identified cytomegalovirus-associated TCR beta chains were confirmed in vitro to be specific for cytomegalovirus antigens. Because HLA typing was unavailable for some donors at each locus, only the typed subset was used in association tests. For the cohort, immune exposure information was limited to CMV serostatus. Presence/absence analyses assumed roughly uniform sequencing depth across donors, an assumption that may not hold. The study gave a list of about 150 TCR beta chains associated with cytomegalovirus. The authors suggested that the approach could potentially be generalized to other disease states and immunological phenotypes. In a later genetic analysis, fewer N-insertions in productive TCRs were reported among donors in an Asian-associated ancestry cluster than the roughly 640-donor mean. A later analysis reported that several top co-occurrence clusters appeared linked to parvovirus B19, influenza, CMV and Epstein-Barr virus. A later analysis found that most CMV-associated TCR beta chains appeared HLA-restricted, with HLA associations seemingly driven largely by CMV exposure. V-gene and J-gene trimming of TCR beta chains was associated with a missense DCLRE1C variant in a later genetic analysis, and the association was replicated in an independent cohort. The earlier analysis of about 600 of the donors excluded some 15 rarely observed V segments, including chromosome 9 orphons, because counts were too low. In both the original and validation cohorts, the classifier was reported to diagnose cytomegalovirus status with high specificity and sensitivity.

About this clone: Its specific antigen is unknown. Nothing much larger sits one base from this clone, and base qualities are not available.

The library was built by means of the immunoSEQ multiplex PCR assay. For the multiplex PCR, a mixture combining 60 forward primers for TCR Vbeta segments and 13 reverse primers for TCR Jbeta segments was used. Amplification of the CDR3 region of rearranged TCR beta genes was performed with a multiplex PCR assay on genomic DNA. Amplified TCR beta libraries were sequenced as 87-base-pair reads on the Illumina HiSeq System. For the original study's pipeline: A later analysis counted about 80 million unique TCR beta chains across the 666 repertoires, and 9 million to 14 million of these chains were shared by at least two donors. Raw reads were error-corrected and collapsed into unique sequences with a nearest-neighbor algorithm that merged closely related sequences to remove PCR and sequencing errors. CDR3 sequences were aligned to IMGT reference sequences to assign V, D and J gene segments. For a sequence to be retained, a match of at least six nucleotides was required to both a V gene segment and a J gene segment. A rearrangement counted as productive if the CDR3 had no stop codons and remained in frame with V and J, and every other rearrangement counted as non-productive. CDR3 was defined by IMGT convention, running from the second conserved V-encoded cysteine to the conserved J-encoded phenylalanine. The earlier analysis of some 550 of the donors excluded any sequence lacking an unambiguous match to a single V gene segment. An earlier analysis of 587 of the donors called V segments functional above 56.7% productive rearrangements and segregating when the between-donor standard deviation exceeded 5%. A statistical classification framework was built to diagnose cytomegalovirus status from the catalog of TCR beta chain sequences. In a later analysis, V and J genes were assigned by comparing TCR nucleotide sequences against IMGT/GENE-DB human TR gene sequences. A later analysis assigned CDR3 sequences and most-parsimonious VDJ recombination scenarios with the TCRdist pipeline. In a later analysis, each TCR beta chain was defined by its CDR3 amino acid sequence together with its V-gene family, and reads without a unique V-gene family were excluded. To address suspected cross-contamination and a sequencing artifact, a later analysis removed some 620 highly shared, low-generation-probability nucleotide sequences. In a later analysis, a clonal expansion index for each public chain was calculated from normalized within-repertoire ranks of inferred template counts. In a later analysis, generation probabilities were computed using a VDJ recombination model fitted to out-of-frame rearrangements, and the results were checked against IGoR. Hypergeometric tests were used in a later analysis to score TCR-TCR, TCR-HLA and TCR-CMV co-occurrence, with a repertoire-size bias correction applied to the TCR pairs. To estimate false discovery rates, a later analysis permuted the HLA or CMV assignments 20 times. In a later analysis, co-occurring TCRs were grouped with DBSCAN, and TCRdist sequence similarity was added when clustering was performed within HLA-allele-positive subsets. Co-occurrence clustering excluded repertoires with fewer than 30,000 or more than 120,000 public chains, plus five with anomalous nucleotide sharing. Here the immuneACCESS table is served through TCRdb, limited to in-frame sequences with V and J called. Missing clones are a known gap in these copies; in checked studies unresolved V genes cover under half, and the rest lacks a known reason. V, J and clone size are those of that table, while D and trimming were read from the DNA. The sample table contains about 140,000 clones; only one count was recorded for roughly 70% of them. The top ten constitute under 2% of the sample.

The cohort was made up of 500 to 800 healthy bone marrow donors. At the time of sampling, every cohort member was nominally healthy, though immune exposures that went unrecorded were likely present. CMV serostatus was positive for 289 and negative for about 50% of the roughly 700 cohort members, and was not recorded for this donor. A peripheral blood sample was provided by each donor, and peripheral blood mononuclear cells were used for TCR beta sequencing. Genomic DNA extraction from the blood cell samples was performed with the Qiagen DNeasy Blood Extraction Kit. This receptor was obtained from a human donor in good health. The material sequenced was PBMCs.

The sequenced DNA: TGTGCCAGCAGTGATTTATACGAGCAGTACTTC. Its protein product is CASSDLYEQYF. The sequence links TRBV6-1 to TRBJ2-7, with no confidently assigned D gene. Sequences MNHNS (CDR1) and SASEGT (CDR2) are obtained from the germline V gene. The CDR3 measures 11 amino acids from cysteine to phenylalanine. CDR3 DNA only is kept here, 33 bases in frame from base 1. V gives up 3 bases and J gives up 4 bases, and the segment between their germline ends measures 4 bases.